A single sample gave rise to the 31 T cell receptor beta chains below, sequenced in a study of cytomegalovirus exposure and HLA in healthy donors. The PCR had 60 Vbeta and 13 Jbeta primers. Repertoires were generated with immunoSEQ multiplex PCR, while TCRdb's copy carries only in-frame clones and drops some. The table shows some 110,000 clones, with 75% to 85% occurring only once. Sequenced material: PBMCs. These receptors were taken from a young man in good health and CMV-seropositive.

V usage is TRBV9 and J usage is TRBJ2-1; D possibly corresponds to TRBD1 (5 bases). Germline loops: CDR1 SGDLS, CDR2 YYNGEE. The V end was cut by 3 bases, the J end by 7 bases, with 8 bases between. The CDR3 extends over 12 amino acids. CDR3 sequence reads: CASSANRNEQFF. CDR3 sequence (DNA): TGTGCCAGCAGCGCTAACAGGAATGAGCAGTTCTTC. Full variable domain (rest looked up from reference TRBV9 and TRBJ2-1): DSGVTQTPKHLITATGQRVTLRCSPRSGDLSVYWYQQSLDQGLQFLIQYYNGEERAKGNILERFSAQQFPDLHSELNLSSLELGDSALYFCASSANRNEQFFGPGTRLTVL.

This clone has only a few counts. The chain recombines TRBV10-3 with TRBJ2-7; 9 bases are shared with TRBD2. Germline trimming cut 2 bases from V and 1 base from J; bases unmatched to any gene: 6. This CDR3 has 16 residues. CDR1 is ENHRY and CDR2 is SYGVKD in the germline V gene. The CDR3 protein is CAISEPLAGASYEQYF. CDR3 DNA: TGTGCCATCAGTGAGCCCTTAGCGGGAGCGTCCTACGAGCAGTACTTC.

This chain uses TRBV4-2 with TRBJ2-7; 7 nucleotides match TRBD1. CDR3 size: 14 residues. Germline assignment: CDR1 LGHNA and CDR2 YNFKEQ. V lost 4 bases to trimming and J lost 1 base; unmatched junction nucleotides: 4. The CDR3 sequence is CASSPRDSSYEQYF. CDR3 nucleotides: TGTGCCAGCAGCCCCCGGGACAGTTCCTACGAGCAGTACTTC.

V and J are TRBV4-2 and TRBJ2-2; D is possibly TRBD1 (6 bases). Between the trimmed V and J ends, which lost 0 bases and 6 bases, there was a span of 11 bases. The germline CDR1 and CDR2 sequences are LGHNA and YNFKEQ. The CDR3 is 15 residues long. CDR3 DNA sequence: TGTGCCAGCAGCCAAGATCCAGGGGCCTCCGGGGAGCTGTTTTTT. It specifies CASSQDPGASGELFF.

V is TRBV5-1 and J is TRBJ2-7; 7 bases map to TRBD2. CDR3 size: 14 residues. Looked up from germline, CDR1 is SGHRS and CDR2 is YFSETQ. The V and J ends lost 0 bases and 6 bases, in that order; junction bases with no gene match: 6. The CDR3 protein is CASSLAVIAGEQYF. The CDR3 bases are TGCGCCAGCAGCTTGGCCGTGATAGCGGGCGAGCAGTACTTC.

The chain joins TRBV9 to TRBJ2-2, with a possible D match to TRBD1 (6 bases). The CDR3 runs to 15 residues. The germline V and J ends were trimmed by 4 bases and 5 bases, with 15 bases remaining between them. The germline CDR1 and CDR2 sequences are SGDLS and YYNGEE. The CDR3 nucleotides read TGTGCCAGCAGCTTCGACAGGTTCTTGACCGGGGAGCTGTTTTTT. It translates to CASSFDRFLTGELFF.

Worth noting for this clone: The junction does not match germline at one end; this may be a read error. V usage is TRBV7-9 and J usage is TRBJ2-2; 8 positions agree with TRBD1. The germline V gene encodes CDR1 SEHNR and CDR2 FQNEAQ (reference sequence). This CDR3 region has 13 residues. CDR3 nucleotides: TGTTCCAGCAGCCGTGGACAGGGCGGGGAGCTGTTTTTT. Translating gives CSSSRGQGGELFF. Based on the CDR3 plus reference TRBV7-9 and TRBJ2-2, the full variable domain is DTGVSQNPRHKITKRGQNVTFRCDPISEHNRLYWYRQTLGQGPEFLTYFQNEAQLEKSRLLSDRFSAERPKGSFSTLEIQRTEQGDSAMYLCSSSRGQGGELFFGEGSRLTVL.

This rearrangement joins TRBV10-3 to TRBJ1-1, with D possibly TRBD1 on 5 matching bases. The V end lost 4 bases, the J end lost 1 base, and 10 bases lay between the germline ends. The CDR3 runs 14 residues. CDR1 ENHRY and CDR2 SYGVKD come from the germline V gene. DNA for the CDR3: TGTGCCATCAGTGCCTTGGGGGGGAACACTGAAGCTTTCTTT. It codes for CAISALGGNTEAFF.

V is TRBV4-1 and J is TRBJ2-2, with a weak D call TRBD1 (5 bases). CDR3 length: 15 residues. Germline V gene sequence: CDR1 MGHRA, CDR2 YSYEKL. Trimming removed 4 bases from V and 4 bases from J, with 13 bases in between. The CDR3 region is CASSPRNQGTGELFF. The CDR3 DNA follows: TGCGCCAGCAGCCCCCGGAACCAGGGCACCGGGGAGCTGTTTTTT.

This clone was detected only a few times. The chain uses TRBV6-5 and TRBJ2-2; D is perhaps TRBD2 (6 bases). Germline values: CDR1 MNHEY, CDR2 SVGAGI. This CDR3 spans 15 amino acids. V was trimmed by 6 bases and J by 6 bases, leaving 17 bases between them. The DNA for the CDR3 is TGTGCCAGCAGCTACGACAGACCGGGGGCCGGGGAGCTGTTTTTT. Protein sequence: CASSYDRPGAGELFF.

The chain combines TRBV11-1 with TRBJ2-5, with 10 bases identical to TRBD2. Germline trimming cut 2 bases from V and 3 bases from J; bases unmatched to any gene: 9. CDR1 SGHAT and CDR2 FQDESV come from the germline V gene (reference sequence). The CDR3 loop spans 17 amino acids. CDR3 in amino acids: CASSLTASGSGEETQYF. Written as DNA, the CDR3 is TGTGCCAGCAGCTTAACGGCTAGCGGGAGTGGGGAAGAGACCCAGTACTTC.

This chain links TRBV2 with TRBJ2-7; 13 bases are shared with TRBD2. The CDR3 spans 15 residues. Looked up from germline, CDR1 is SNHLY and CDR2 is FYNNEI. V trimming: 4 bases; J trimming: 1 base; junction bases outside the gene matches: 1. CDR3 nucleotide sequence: TGTGCCAGCAGTGTGGGACTAGCGGGGTCCTACGAGCAGTACTTC. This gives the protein CASSVGLAGSYEQYF.

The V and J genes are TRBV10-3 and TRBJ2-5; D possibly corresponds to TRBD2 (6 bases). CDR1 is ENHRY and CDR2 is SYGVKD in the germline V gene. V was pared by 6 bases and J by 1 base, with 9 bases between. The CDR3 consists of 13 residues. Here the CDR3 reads CAISTGLQETQYF. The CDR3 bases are TGTGCCATCAGCACGGGACTCCAAGAGACCCAGTACTTC.

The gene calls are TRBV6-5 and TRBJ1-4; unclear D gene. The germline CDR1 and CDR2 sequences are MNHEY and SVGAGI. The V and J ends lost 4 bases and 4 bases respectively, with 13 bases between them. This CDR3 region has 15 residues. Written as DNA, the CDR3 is TGTGCCAGCAGTTCCGCGCGGGAATTTAATGAAAAACTGTTTTTT. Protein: CASSSAREFNEKLFF.

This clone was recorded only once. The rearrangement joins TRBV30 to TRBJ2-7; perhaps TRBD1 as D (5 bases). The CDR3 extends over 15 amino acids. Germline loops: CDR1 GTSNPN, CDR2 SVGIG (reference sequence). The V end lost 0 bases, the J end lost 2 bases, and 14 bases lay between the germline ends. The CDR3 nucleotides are TGTGCCTGGAGTGTATGGGGCTCGGTAGCCTACGAGCAGTACTTC. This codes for CAWSVWGSVAYEQYF.

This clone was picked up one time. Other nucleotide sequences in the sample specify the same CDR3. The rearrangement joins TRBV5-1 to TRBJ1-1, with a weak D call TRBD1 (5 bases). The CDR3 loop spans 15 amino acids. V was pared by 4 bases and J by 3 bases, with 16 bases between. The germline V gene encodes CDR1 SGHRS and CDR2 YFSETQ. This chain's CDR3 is CASSHFPGGDTEAFF. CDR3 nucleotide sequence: TGCGCCAGCAGCCATTTTCCGGGGGGGGACACTGAAGCTTTCTTT.

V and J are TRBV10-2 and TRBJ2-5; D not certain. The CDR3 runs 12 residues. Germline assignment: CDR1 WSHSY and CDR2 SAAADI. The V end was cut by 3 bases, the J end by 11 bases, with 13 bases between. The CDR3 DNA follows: TGCGCCAGCAGTGAACCACACATTTGGCAGTACTTC. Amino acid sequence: CASSEPHIWQYF.

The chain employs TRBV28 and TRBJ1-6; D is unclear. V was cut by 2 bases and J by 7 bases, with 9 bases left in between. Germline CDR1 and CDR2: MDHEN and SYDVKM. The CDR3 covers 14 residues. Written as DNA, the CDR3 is TGTGCCAGCAGTTTACGGCGGTACAATTCACCCCTCCACTTT. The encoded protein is CASSLRRYNSPLHF. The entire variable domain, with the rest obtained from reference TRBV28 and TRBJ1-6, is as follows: DVKVTQSSRYLVKRTGEKVFLECVQDMDHENMFWYRQDPGLGLRLIYFSYDVKMKEKGDIPEGYSVSREKKERFSLILESASTNQTSMYLCASSLRRYNSPLHFGNGTRLTVT.

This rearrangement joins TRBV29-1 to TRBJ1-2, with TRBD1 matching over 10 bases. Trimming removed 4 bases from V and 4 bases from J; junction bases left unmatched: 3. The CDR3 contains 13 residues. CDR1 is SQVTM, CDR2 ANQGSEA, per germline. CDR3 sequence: CSVVTGGLYGYTF. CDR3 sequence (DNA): TGCAGCGTTGTGACAGGGGGCCTCTATGGCTACACCTTC.

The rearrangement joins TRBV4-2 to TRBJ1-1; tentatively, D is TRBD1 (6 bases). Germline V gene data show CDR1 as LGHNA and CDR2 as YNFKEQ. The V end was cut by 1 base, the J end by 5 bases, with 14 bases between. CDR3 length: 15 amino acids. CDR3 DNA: TGTGCCAGCAGCCAAGGTCAGGGGCGCAGAACTGAAGCTTTCTTT. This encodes CASSQGQGRRTEAFF.

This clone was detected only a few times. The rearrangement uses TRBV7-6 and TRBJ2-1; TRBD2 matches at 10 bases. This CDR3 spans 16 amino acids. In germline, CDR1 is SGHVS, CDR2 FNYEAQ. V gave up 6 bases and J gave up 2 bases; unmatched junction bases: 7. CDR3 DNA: TGTGCCAGCAGACTTAGCGGGGGGCTTACCTACAATGAGCAGTTCTTC. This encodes CASRLSGGLTYNEQFF.

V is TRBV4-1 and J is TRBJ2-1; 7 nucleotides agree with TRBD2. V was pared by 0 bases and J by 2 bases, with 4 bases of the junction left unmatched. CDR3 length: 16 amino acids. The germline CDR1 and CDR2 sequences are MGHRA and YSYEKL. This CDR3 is CASSQERGGTYNEQFF. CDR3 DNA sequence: TGCGCCAGCAGCCAAGAGCGGGGAGGGACCTACAATGAGCAGTTCTTC.

Written as DNA, the CDR3 is TGTGCCAGCAGCTTCGACACCCGCACAGATACGCAGTATTTT. It specifies CASSFDTRTDTQYF. This chain links TRBV5-4 with TRBJ2-3; no clear D gene. In germline, CDR1 is SGHNT, CDR2 YYREEE (reference sequence). The V gene lost 2 bases and the J gene lost 1 base, with 8 bases spanning the gap. The CDR3 contains 14 residues. Filled out from reference TRBV5-4 and TRBJ2-3, the complete variable domain reads ETGVTQSPTHLIKTRGQQVTLRCSSQSGHNTVSWYQQALGQGPQFIFQYYREEENGRGNFPPRFSGLQFPNYSSELNVNALELDDSALYLCASSFDTRTDTQYFGPGTRLTVL.

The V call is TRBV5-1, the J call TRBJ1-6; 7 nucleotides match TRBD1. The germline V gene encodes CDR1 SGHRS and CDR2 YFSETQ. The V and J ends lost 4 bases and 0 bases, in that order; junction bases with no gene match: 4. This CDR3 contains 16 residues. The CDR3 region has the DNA TGCGCCAGCAGCCGGGACAGCAGCTCCTATAATTCACCCCTCCACTTT. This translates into CASSRDSSSYNSPLHF.

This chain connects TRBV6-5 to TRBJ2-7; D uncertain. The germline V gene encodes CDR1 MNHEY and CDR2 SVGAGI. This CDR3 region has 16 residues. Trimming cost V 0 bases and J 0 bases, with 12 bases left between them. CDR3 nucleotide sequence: TGTGCCAGCAGTTACTCGAAACCCACCTACTCCTACGAGCAGTACTTC. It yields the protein CASSYSKPTYSYEQYF.

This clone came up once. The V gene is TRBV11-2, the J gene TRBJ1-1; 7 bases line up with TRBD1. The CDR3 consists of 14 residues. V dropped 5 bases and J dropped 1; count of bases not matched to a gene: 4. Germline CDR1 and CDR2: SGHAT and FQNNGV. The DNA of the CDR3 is TGTGCCAGCAGCGCCCGACAGGGGAACACTGAAGCTTTCTTT. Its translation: CASSARQGNTEAFF.

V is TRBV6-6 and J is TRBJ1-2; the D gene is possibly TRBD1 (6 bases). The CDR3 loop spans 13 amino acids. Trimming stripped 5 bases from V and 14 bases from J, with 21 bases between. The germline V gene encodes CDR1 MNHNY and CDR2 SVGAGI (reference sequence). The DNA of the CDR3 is TGTGCCAGCAGTCCCTACCTAGGGGGGGCGCTGACCTTC. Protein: CASSPYLGGALTF.

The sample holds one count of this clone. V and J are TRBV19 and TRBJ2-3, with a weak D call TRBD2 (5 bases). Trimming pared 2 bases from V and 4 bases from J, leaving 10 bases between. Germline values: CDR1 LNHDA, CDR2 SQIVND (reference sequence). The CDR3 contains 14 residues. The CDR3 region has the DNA TGTGCCAGTAGTATACTCGGGGTTCCAGATACGCAGTATTTT. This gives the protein CASSILGVPDTQYF.

CDR3 coding DNA: TGCGCCAGCAGCACCGGGGGGGGAGAGACCCAGTACTTC. Its protein is CASSTGGGETQYF. The V and J genes are TRBV5-1 and TRBJ2-5; 8 positions match TRBD2. The CDR3 sequence is 13 residues long. V gave up 4 bases and J gave up 4 bases; unmatched junction bases: 3. CDR1 and CDR2 from the germline V gene are SGHRS and YFSETQ. Filled out from reference TRBV5-1 and TRBJ2-5, the complete variable domain reads KAGVTQTPRYLIKTRGQQVTLSCSPISGHRSVSWYQQTPGQGLQFLFEYFSETQRNKGNFPGRFSGRQFSNSRSEMNVSTLELGDSALYLCASSTGGGETQYFGPGTRLLVL.

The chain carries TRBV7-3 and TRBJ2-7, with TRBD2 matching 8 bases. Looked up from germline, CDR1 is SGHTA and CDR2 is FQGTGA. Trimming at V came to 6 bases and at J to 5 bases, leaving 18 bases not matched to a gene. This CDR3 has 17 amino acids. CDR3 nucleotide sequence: TGTGCCAGCAGTCCAGCTGGGGGGGCGGGAGGCCCCAACGAGCAGTACTTC. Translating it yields CASSPAGGAGGPNEQYF. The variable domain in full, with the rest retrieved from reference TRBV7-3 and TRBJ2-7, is GAGVSQTPSNKVTEKGKYVELRCDPISGHTALYWYRQSLGQGPEFLIYFQGTGAADDSGLPNDRFFAVRPEGSVSTLKIQRTERGDSAVYLCASSPAGGAGGPNEQYFGPGTRLTVT.

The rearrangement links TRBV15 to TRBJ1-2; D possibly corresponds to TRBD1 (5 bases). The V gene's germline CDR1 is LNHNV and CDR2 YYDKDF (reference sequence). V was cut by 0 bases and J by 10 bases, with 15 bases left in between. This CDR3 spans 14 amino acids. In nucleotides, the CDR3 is TGTGCCACCAGCAGAGAGACAGCAAGCTCCCTCTACACCTTC. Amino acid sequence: CATSRETASSLYTF.